This record looks at one T cell receptor beta chain sequence and its context. Its antigen is unknown. No qualities accompany the bases; no much larger clone lies one base away. The data belong to a study of identical twins (dated by TCRdb to 2016 to 2018). For the study in its entirety: To test whether fetal clonotypes persist, this study deep-sequenced TCR alpha and beta repertoires from monozygotic twins, from unrelated adults of various ages, and from cord blood. Replicate twin experiments were performed at different times using different library preparation protocols to rule out contamination.

Library creation used 5' RACE. The listed sequencing device is Illumina HiSeq 2000. A universal primer binding site was introduced by template switching, and a unique molecular identifier was present in the final cDNA, enabling accurate counting of TCR cDNA molecules. Specific primers in the conserved constant-segment region were used to synthesize first-strand cDNA for the TCR alpha and beta chains. To control for contamination, every cDNA library was double barcoded, receiving both a SMART-Mk sample barcode and Illumina barcodes. TruSeq adapter sequences, together with Illumina sample barcodes, were added in two successive PCR steps. Sequencing of the TCR alpha and beta cDNA libraries was done on the Illumina HiSeq platform using custom primers. Processing in the source paper ran as follows. MiGEC processed the raw reads to extract unique molecular identifiers, while MiXCR was used to determine the CDR3 positions. Recombination models were inferred per individual with the repgenHMM and IGoR tools using an EM algorithm. Shared clonotypes were analyzed with the tcR package in R, and sharing was normalized by the product of cloneset sizes. Out-of-frame nonproductive sequences were analyzed to study raw recombination free of thymic and clonal selection effects. TCRdb applied fastp at Q25 and MiXCR to the public reads, then kept only in-frame beta chains. When rows share a CDR3 protein, they turn into one entry using the most common DNA and genes. Here the V and J calls rest on TCRdb's processing, not on the authors' analysis. The sample table holds hundreds of thousands of distinct CDR3 sequences, of which 8% to 9% were seen once. The ten largest clones represent around 0.98% of the sample.

General study outcomes and caveats: Abundant cord blood beta clonotypes carried fewer insertions; young adult naive repertoires showed a weaker similar trend, while memory repertoires showed none. Zero-insertion analyses could be partly confounded by invariant T cells such as MAIT and iNKT, although diverse VJ usage argued against such confounding for most clonotypes. Because the same donors could not be followed over many years, conclusions were based on cross-sectional statistical analysis. Out-of-frame TCR alpha sequences shared between twins showed an excess of low generation-probability sequences compared with coincidental sharing between unrelated individuals. A weaker excess of twin sharing was found in beta out-of-frame sequences because the signal-to-noise ratio was lowered by fewer shared sequences. Recombination models systematically underestimated out-of-frame TCR alpha sharing in monozygotic twins but agreed with sharing between unrelated individuals.

All donors were healthy Caucasians. Three pairs of female monozygotic twins, all aged about 18 to 30 years, were included in the twin cohort. Peripheral blood mononuclear cells were the source from which RNA for the TCR libraries was isolated. The germline V gene specifies SGHTA as CDR1 and FQGNSA as CDR2. The CDR3 numbers 15 residues from cysteine through phenylalanine. Just CDR3 DNA is preserved here, 45 bases in frame from base 1. V is shortened by 1 base, J by 4 bases, and the region joining them spans 10 bases. The same data also contributed to another study, on yellow fever vaccine responses in identical twins. From that second study: The T cell response to vaccination in identical twins was reported by the authors to appear partly convergent and partly personalized. In identical twins, the study followed T cell clones that responded to the vaccine with precision.

This receptor was taken from a woman under 30 in good health. The sequencing input was PBMCs. The chain couples TRBV7-2 to TRBJ2-2; the D gene identity is not certain. The DNA sequence is TGTGCCAGCAGCTTAGGGCCCTCAAGCACCGGGGAGCTGTTTTTT. Its protein reads: CASSLGPSSTGELFF.